This T cell receptor beta chain was sequenced in a study of blood T cell repertoires in COVID-19. In the study overall: Both acute and convalescent COVID-19 samples were obtained from the United States, Italy and Spain. T cells, B-cell-depleted T cells, or PBMCs provided the cDNA or gDNA that served as material.

Original analysis: Reference gene primer amplification gave estimated nucleated cell counts. Assay: immunoSEQ multiplex PCR; the TCRdb copy retains only in-frame clones and omits some. The D gene and trimming were derived from the DNA, and the V and J assignments and clone size from that table. Here the sample spans some 74,000 clones, approximately 83% being singletons. This clone was observed at least ten times. The CDR3 is 15 amino acids. CDR1 is LGHDT and CDR2 is YNNKEL in the germline V gene (reference sequence). J gave up 1 base and V 7 bases, and 4 bases lay outside the gene matches. The sequence derives from an older man with acute or convalescent COVID-19. The chain combines TRBV3-1 (or the pseudogene TRBV3-2) with TRBJ2-6; TRBD1 agrees at 7 bases. The sample comprised peripheral blood. The CDR3 loop reads CASTTGVSGANVLTF. In DNA form, the CDR3 reads TGTGCCAGCACCACAGGGGTTTCTGGGGCCAACGTCCTGACTTTC.